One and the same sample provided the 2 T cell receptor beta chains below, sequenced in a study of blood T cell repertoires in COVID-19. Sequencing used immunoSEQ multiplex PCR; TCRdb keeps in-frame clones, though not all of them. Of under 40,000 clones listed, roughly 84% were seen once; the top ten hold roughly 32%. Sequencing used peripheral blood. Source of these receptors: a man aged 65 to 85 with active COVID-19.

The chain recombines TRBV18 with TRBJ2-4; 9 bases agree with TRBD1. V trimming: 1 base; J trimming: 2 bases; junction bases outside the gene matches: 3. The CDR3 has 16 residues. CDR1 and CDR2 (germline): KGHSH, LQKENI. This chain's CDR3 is CASSPRTGEPKNIQYF. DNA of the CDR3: TGTGCCAGCTCACCACGGACAGGGGAGCCCAAAAACATTCAGTACTTC.

This chain's CDR3 is CASRLLPNPPLGQVICGYTF. CDR3 DNA sequence: TGTGCAAGTCGCTTACTCCCCAACCCCCCCTTGGGGCAGGTAATTTGCGGCTACACCTTC. The V call is TRBV12-2, the J call TRBJ1-2; the table's D gene call, TRBD1, was not cross checked with the DNA. TRBV12-2 is shown as a pseudogene. CDR3 length: 20 amino acids.